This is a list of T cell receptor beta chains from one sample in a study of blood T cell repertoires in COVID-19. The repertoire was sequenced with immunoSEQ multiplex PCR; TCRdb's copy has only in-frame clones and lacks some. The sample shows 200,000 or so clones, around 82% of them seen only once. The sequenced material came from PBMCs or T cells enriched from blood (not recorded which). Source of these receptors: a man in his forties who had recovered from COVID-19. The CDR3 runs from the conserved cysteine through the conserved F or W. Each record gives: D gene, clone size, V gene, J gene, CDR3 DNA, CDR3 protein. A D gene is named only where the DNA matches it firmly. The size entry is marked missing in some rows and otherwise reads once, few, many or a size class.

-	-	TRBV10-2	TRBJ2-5	TGCGCCAGCAGTGATAGTCGCCTACTGACCCAGTACTTC	CASSDSRLLTQYF
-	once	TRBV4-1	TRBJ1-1	TGCGCCAGCAGCTACGGGGGGGAACTTATGAACACTGAAGCTTTCTTT	CASSYGGELMNTEAFF
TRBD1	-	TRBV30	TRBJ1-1	TGTGCCTGGAGTCGACAGGGGGGATTCAGCACTGAAGCTTTCTTT	CAWSRQGGFSTEAFF
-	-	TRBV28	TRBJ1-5	TGTGCCAGCGGGGGTTTCGGGGACACCCTCAATCAGCCCCAGCATTTT	CASGGFGDTLNQPQHF
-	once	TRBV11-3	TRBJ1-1	TGTGCCAGCAAGGGCAGGGGAAGGGCTGAAGCTTTCTTT	CASKGRGRAEAFF
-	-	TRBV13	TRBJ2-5	TGTGCCAGCAGCCGAAGGACTTTTCAAGAGACCCAGTACTTC	CASSRRTFQETQYF
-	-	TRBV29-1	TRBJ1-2	TGCAGCGTTGGAGGGATATTGGGTCGTGGCTACACCTTC	CSVGGILGRGYTF
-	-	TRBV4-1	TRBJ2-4	TGCGCCAGCAGCCAAGGTAGCAGTTCCATAGCCAAAAACATTCAGTACTTC	CASSQGSSSIAKNIQYF
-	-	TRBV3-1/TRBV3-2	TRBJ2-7	TGTGCCAGCAGCCAAGACCCCCGGGGGCAGTACTTC	CASSQDPRGQYF
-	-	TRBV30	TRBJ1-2	TGTGCCTGGTCGGCGGGGGTAGGTGGCTACACCTTC	CAWSAGVGGYTF
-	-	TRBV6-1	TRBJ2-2	TGTGCCAGCAGTGAACTTCGGGGTCGATACACCGGGGAGCTGTTTTTT	CASSELRGRYTGELFF
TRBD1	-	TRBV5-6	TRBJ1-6	TGTGCCAGCAGCTTAGGGGACAGAAATTTTTCACCCCTCCACTTT	CASSLGDRNFSPLHF
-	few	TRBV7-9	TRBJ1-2	TGTGCCAGCAGCTTAGGGGCCTCCTATGGCTACACCTTC	CASSLGASYGYTF
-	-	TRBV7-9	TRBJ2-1	TGTGCCAGCAGCTATAACAATGAGCAGTTCTTC	CASSYNNEQFF
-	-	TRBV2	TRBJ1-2	TGTGCCAGCAGCCCAAGAACAGGGTACGGCTACACCTTC	CASSPRTGYGYTF
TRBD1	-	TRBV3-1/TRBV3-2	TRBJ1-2	TGTGCCAGCAGCCACGGGGACAGGGCAGGAGAAGGCTACACCTTC	CASSHGDRAGEGYTF
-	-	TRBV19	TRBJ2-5	TGTGCCAGTAGCGGGGAAATTACAGGGTGGGGAAAGACCCAGTACTTC	CASSGEITGWGKTQYF
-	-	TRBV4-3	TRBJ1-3	TGCGCCAGCAGCCAAGATCTCAGGCGAAACACCATATATTTT	CASSQDLRRNTIYF
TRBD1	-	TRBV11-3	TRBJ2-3	TGTGCCAGCAGCCCCGAGGGGACAGGGAAGCAGTATTTT	CASSPEGTGKQYF
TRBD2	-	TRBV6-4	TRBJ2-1	TGTGCCAGCAGAGCACTAGCGGGGCCGTACAATGAGCAGTTCTTC	CASRALAGPYNEQFF
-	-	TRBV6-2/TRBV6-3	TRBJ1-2	TGTGCCAGCAGTGAGCGGTATGGCTACACCTTC	CASSERYGYTF
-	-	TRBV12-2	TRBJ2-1	TGTGCAAGTCGCTTCCTACCAGGCGGGGGGGCGTCAAATGAGCAGTTCTTC	CASRFLPGGGASNEQFF
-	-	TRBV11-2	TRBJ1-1	TGTGCCAGCAGCTTGGGGCAGAACACTGAAGCTTTCTTT	CASSLGQNTEAFF
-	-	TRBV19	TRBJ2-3	TGTGCCAGTAGTATAAGAGGGACAGATACGCAGTATTTT	CASSIRGTDTQYF
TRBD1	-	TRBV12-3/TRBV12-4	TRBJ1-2	TGTGCCAGCAGCCAATGGACAGGGAATGGCTACACCTTC	CASSQWTGNGYTF
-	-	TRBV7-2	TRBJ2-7	TGTGCCAGCAGCTTAGGAGGGCTCAGCTCCTACGAGCAGTACTTC	CASSLGGLSSYEQYF
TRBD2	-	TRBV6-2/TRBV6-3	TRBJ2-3	TGTGCCAGCAGTACCCGGACTAGCGGGGCCCCAGATACGCAGTATTTT	CASSTRTSGAPDTQYF
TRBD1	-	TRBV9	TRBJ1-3	TGTGCCAGCAGCGTAGAGGGGGCTAACGGGGCCTCTGGAAACACCATATATTTT	CASSVEGANGASGNTIYF
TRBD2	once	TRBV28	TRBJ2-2	TGTGCCAGCAGCCGGGGACTAGCCTCCTACTTCACCGGGGAGCTGTTTTTT	CASSRGLASYFTGELFF
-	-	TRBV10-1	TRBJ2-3	TGCGCCAGCAGTGAGTTCAGACTAGGGACAGATACGCAGTATTTT	CASSEFRLGTDTQYF
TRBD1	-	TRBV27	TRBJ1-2	TGTGCCAGCAGTTTTGCAGGGGGCGACTATGGCTACACCTTC	CASSFAGGDYGYTF
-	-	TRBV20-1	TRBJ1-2	TGCAGTGCTCCAGGGGTCTATGGCTACACCTTC	CSAPGVYGYTF
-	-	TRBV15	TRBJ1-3	TGTGCCACCAGCAGAGGCCCCCAGGGGCCTGGAAACACCATATATTTT	CATSRGPQGPGNTIYF
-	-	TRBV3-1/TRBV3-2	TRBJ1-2	TGTGCCAGCAGCCAAGCGAGAGGGAATCATGGCTACACCTTC	CASSQARGNHGYTF
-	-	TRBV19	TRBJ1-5	TGTGCCAGTAGTTATCAGGACTATCAGCCCCAGCATTTT	CASSYQDYQPQHF
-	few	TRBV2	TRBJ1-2	TGTGCCAGCAGCGAGACAGTTACTAACTATGGCTACACCTTC	CASSETVTNYGYTF
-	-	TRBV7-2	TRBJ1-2	TGTGCCAGCAGCTTCCAGGCGAACTATGGCTACACCTTC	CASSFQANYGYTF
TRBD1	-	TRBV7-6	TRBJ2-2	TGTGCCAGCAGCCCGACAGGGCCCACCGGGGAGCTGTTTTTT	CASSPTGPTGELFF
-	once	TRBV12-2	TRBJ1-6	TGTGCAAGTCGCTTAGCCATCCGGACAGGCGGAGTAAATAATTCACCCCTCCACTTT	CASRLAIRTGGVNNSPLHF
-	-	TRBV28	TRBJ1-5	TGTGCCAGCAAGAGGGGGGGGAGCAATCAGCCCCAGCATTTT	CASKRGGSNQPQHF
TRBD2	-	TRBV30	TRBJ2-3	TGTGCCTGGAGGCCTATAGCGGGGGGAAAAGATACGCAGTATTTT	CAWRPIAGGKDTQYF
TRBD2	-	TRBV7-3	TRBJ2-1	TGTGCCAGCAGCTTAATCGCGGGGGATTACAATGAGCAGTTCTTC	CASSLIAGDYNEQFF
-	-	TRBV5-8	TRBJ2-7	TGTGCCAGCAGCCGTTCGCCGGGTAGGGGGTCCTACGAGCAGTACTTC	CASSRSPGRGSYEQYF
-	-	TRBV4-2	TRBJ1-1	TGTGCCAGCAGCCAAGATATGGCGGGAAACACTGAAGCTTTCTTT	CASSQDMAGNTEAFF
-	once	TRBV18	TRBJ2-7	TGTGCCAGCTCGGAAGGGGGAATCTACGAGCAGTACTTC	CASSEGGIYEQYF
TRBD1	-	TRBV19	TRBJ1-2	TGTGCCAGTAGTACTGGGACAGTCTATGGCTACACCTTC	CASSTGTVYGYTF
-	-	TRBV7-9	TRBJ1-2	TGTGCCAGCAGCCTATCTCCGTATGGCTACACCTTC	CASSLSPYGYTF
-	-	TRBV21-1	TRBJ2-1	TGTGCCAGCAGCAAAGGGGGACTAGCGGGGGACTGGTCCTACAATGAGCAGTTCTTC	CASSKGGLAGDWSYNEQFF
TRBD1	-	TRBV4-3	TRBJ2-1	TGCGCCAGCAGCCAGTACTCCGGGACAGGGTCCTACAATGAGCAGTTCTTC	CASSQYSGTGSYNEQFF
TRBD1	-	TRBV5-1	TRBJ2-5	TGCGCCAGCAGCCTCGGGACAGGTCGGGAGACCCAGTACTTC	CASSLGTGRETQYF
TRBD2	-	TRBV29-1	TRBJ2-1	TGCAGCGTTGGAGCGGGGGGCCACTACAATGAGCAGTTCTTC	CSVGAGGHYNEQFF
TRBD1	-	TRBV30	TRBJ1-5	TGTGCCTGGAGTGTTAGGACAGGGAAAGGAGAGCCCCAGCATTTT	CAWSVRTGKGEPQHF
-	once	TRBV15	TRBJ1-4	TGTGCCACCAGCAGAGATTTGACAGAGAATGAAAAACTGTTTTTT	CATSRDLTENEKLFF